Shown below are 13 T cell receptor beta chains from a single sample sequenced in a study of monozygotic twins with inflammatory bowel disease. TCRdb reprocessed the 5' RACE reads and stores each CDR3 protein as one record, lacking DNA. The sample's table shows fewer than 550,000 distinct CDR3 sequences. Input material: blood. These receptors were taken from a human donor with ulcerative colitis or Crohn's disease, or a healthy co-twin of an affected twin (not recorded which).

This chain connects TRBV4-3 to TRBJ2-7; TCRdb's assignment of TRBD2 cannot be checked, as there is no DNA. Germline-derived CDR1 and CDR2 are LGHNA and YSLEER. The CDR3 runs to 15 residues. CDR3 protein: CASSQLAGELYEQYF.

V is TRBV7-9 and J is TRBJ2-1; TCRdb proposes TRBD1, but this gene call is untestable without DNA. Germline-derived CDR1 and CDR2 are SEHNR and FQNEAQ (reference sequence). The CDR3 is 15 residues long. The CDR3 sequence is CASSSSGGAANEQFF. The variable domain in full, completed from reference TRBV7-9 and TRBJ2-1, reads DTGVSQNPRHKITKRGQNVTFRCDPISEHNRLYWYRQTLGQGPEFLTYFQNEAQLEKSRLLSDRFSAERPKGSFSTLEIQRTEQGDSAMYLCASSSSGGAANEQFFGPGTRLTVL.

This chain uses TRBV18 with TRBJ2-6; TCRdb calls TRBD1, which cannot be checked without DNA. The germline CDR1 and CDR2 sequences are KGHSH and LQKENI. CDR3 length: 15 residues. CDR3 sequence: CASSPRGTGANVLTF.

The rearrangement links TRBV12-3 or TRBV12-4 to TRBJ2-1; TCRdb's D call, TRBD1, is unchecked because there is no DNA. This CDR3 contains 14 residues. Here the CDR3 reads CASSRTTPGNEQFF.

The CDR3 is CASSLPGLADSYNEQFF. This chain connects TRBV6-2 or TRBV6-3 to TRBJ2-1; lacking DNA, the TRBD2 call made by TCRdb goes unchecked. The CDR3 consists of 17 residues. The V gene's germline CDR1 is MNHEY and CDR2 SVGEGT.

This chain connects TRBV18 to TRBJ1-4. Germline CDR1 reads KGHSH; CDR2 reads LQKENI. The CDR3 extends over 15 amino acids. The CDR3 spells CASSLAGGENEKLFF. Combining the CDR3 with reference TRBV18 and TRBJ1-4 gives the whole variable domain NAGVMQNPRHLVRRRGQEARLRCSPMKGHSHVYWYRQLPEEGLKFMVYLQKENIIDESGMPKERFSAEFPKEGPSILRIQQVVRGDSAAYFCASSLAGGENEKLFFGSGTQLSVL.

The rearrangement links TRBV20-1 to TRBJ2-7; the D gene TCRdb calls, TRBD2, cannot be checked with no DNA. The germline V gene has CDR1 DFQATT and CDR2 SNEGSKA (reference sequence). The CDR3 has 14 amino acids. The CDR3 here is CSAISSGSSYEQYF.

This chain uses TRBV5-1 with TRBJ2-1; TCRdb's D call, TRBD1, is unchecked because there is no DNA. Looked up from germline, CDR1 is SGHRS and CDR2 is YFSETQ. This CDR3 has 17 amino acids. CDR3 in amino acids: CASSLGPPGGTYNEQFF.

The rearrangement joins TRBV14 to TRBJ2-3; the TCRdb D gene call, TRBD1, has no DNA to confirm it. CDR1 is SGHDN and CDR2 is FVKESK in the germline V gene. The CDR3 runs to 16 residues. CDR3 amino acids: CASSQAGTEVTDTQYF.

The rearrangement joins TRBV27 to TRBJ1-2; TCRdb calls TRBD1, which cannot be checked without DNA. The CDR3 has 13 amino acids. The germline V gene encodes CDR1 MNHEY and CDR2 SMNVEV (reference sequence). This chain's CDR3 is CASSPGGVRGYTF.

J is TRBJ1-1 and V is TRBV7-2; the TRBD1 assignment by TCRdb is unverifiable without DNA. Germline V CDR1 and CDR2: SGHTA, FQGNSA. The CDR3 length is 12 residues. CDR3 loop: CASSFYRSEAFF.

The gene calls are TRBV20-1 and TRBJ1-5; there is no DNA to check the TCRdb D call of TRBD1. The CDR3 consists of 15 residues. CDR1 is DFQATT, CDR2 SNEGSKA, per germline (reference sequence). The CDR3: CSAGGATLLGQPQHF.

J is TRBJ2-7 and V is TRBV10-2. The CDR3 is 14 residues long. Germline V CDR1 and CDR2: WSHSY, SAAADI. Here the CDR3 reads CASSESTSFYEQYF.